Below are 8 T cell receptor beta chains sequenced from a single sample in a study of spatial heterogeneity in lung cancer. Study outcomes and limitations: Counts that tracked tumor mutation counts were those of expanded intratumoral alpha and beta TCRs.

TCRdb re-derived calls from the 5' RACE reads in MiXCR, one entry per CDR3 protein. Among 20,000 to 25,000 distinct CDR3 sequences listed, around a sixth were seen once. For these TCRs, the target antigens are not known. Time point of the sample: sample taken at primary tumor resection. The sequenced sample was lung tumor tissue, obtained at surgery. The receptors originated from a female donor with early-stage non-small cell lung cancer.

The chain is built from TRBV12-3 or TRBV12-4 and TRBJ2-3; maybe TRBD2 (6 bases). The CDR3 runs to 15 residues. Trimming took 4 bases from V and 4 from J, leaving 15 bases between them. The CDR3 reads CASSSSGKRADTQYF. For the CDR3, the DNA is TGTGCCAGCAGTTCCTCCGGGAAGCGGGCAGATACGCAGTATTTT.

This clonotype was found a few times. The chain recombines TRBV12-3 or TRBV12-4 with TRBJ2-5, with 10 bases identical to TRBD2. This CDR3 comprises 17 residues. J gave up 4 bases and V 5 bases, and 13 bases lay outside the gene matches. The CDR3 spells CASSPTFQREGTETQYF. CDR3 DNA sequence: TGTGCCAGCAGTCCTACCTTTCAGCGGGAGGGGACAGAGACCCAGTACTTC.

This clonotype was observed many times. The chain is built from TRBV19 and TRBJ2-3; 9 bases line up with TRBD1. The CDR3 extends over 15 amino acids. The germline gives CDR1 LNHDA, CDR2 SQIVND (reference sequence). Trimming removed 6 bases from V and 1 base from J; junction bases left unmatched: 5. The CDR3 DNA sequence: TGTGCCAGTAGCATGACAGGGGGAGGCACAGATACGCAGTATTTT. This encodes CASSMTGGGTDTQYF.

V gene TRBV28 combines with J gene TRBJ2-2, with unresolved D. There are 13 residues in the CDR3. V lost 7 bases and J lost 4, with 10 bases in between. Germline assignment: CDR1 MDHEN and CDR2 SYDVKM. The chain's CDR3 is CASTDPGTGELFF. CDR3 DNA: TGTGCCAGCACGGACCCGGGCACCGGGGAGCTGTTTTTT.

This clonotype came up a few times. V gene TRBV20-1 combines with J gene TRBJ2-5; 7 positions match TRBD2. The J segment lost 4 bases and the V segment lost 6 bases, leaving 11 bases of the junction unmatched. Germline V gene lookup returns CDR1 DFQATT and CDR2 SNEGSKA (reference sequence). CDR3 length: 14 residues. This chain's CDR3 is CSAPPQRGAETQYF. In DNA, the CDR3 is TGCAGTGCGCCTCCCCAGCGGGGCGCAGAGACCCAGTACTTC.

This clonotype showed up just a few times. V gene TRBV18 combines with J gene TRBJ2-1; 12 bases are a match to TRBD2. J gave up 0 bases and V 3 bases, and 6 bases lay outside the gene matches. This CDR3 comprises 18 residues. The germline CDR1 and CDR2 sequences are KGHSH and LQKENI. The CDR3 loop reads CASSPWLAGGYSYNEQFF. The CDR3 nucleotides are TGTGCCAGCTCACCGTGGCTAGCGGGAGGGTACTCCTACAATGAGCAGTTCTTC.

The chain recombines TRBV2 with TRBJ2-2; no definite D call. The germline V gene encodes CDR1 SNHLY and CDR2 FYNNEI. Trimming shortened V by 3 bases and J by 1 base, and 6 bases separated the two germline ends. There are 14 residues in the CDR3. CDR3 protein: CASSDLGNTGELFF. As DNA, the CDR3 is TGTGCCAGCAGTGACCTCGGGAACACCGGGGAGCTGTTTTTT.

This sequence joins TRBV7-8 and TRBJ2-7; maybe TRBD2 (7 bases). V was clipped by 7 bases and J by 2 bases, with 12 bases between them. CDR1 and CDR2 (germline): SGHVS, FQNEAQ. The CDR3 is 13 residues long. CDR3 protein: CASKGEGPYEQYF. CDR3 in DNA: TGTGCCAGCAAGGGGGAGGGCCCCTACGAGCAGTACTTC.